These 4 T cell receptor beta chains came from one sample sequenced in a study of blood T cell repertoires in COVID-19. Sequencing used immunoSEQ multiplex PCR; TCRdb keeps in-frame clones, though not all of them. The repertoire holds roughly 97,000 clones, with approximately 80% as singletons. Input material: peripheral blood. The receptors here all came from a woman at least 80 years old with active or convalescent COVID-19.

CDR3 sequence (DNA): TGCGCCAGCAGCCAAGATTTGCAGGAAGCTTTCTTT. Translated: CASSQDLQEAFF. This chain uses TRBV4-1 with TRBJ1-1, with unresolved D. Germline V gene data show CDR1 as MGHRA and CDR2 as YSYEKL. This CDR3 has 12 amino acids. The V and J ends lost 0 bases and 8 bases respectively, with 7 bases between them.

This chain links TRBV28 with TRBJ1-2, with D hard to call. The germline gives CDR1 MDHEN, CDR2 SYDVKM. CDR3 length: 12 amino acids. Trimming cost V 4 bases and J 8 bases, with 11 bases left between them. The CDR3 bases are TGTGCCAGCAGTTCTACTGACTGGGGCTACACCTTC. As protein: CASSSTDWGYTF.

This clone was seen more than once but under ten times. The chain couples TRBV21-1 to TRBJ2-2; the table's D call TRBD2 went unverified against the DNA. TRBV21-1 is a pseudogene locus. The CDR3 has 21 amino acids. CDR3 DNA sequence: TGTGCCAGCAGCAAAAGGGGCATGAGACTAGCGGGAGGGTTAAAAATCGGGGAGCTGTTTTTT. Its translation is CASSKRGMRLAGGLKIGELFF.

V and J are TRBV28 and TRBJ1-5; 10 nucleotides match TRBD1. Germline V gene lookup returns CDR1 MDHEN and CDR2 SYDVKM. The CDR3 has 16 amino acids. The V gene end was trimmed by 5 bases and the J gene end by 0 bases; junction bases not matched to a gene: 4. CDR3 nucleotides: TGTGCCAGCAGTGGGACAGGGGATTATAGCAATCAGCCCCAGCATTTT. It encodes CASSGTGDYSNQPQHF.